Below are 8 T cell receptor beta chains sequenced from a single sample in a study of CD8+ T cells in alopecia areata. Once RNA had been extracted, it was reverse transcribed into cDNA to act as the sequencing template. The repertoire was sequenced with immunoSEQ multiplex PCR; TCRdb's copy has only in-frame clones and lacks some. The sample includes about 210,000 clones, under 70% of them seen just once. As for treatment: oral pan-JAK inhibitor, 5-10 mg twice daily. Sequenced here: CD4+ T cells sorted from blood, sampled between weeks 44 and 45, from a patient treated with tofacitinib. Receptor source: a human donor with alopecia areata.

This clone was seen a handful of times. This chain joins TRBV5-6 and TRBJ2-1, with 13 positions matching TRBD2. The V gene's germline CDR1 is SGHDT and CDR2 YYEEEE. With V trimmed by 3 bases and J by 7 bases, 7 bases remained unmatched. The CDR3 length is 16 residues. The CDR3 reads CASSYWTSGGGNEQFF. CDR3 sequence (DNA): TGTGCCAGCAGCTACTGGACTAGCGGGGGAGGGAATGAGCAGTTCTTC. Drawing the rest from reference TRBV5-6 and TRBJ2-1, the complete variable domain is DAGVTQSPTHLIKTRGQQVTLRCSPKSGHDTVSWYQQALGQGPQFIFQYYEEEERQRGNFPDRFSGHQFPNYSSELNVNALLLGDSALYLCASSYWTSGGGNEQFFGPGTRLTVL.

The rearrangement joins TRBV7-9 to TRBJ1-5; D remains unclear. V was trimmed by 1 base and J by 7 bases, leaving 8 bases between them. This CDR3 has 13 residues. Germline CDR1 is SEHNR and CDR2 is FQNEAQ (reference sequence). For the CDR3, the DNA is TGTGCCAGCAGCTTAGAGGAGGGACAGCCCCAGCATTTT. Its translation is CASSLEEGQPQHF.

This clone has more than one count but fewer than ten. The chain links TRBV5-1 to TRBJ2-7, with D possibly matching TRBD1 (5 bases). Trimming stripped 4 bases from V and 2 bases from J, with 10 bases between. Germline V gene lookup returns CDR1 SGHRS and CDR2 YFSETQ. This CDR3 is built from 13 residues. CDR3: CASSIDSAYEQYF. CDR3 nucleotide sequence: TGCGCCAGCAGCATAGACAGCGCCTACGAGCAGTACTTC.

The chain employs TRBV5-6 and TRBJ1-5, with a tentative D call TRBD1 (6 bases). CDR1 is SGHDT, CDR2 YYEEEE, per germline. Between the trimmed V and J ends, which lost 4 bases and 7 bases, there was a span of 21 bases. The CDR3 runs to 16 residues. The CDR3 here is CASSASTGRGWQPQHF. CDR3 coding DNA: TGTGCCAGCAGCGCGTCAACAGGGAGAGGATGGCAGCCCCAGCATTTT.

The chain recombines TRBV11-3 with TRBJ2-3, with D uncertain. Per the germline V gene, CDR1 is SGHNT and CDR2 is YENEEA. Trimming cost V 0 bases and J 2 bases, with 15 bases left between them. This CDR3 has 17 amino acids. DNA for the CDR3: TGTGCCAGCAGCTTAGATTCGAAGGATAGGGCCACAGATACGCAGTATTTT. Encoded protein: CASSLDSKDRATDTQYF. Looking up the rest from reference TRBV11-3 and TRBJ2-3 gives the full variable domain: EAGVVQSPRYKIIEKKQPVAFWCNPISGHNTLYWYLQNLGQGPELLIRYENEEAVDDSQLPKDRFSAERLKGVDSTLKIQPAELGDSAVYLCASSLDSKDRATDTQYFGPGTRLTVL.

The chain couples TRBV2 to TRBJ2-3; 8 nucleotides match TRBD1. This CDR3 is 13 amino acids long. Germline CDR1 SNHLY, CDR2 FYNNEI. After removal of 7 bases from V and 7 bases from J, the junction contained 7 bases not matched to a gene. CDR3 region: CASIGTGGNTQYF. In DNA form, the CDR3 reads TGTGCCAGCATTGGAACAGGGGGAAATACGCAGTATTTT.

The chain recombines TRBV4-3 with TRBJ2-7, with a possible D match to TRBD2 (5 bases). This CDR3 is 14 amino acids long. Between the trimmed V and J ends, which lost 0 bases and 3 bases, there was a span of 9 bases. The germline gives CDR1 LGHNA, CDR2 YSLEER. CDR3 bases: TGCGCCAGCAGCCAAGACCGCCGGGACTACGAGCAGTACTTC. Protein product: CASSQDRRDYEQYF.

This clone was seen a few times. The chain has TRBV7-3 and TRBJ2-2; TRBD1 matches 9 bases. V trimming: 4 bases; J trimming: 3 bases; junction bases outside the gene matches: 6. The CDR3 loop spans 16 amino acids. CDR1 and CDR2 from the germline V gene are SGHTA and FQGTGA. The CDR3 spells CASSSPDRGDTGELFF. In DNA form, the CDR3 reads TGTGCCAGCAGCTCACCGGACAGGGGAGACACCGGGGAGCTGTTTTTT. Full variable domain (missing parts from reference TRBV7-3 and TRBJ2-2): GAGVSQTPSNKVTEKGKYVELRCDPISGHTALYWYRQSLGQGPEFLIYFQGTGAADDSGLPNDRFFAVRPEGSVSTLKIQRTERGDSAVYLCASSSPDRGDTGELFFGEGSRLTVL.